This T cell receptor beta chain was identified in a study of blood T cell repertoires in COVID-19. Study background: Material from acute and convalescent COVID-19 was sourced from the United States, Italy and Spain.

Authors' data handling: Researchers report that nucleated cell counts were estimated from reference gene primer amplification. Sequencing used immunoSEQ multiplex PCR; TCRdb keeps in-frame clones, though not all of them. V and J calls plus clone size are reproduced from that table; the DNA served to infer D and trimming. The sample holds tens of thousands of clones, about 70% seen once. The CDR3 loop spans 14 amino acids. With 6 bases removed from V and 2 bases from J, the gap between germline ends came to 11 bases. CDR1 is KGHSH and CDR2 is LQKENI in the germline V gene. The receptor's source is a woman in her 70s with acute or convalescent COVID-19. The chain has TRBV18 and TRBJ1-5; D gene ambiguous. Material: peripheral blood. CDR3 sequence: CASSLTEGNQPQHF. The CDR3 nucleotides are TGTGCCAGCTCGCTTACTGAGGGCAATCAGCCCCAGCATTTT.